Following are 10 T cell receptor beta chains from one sample sequenced in a study of blood T cell repertoires in COVID-19. Some clones are missing from TCRdb's copy, which holds only in-frame ones; the method was immunoSEQ multiplex PCR. The sample yields 300,000 to 350,000 clones, approximately 85% seen once. Sequencing used PBMCs or T cells enriched from blood (not recorded which). These receptors came from a man aged 30 to 45 who had recovered from COVID-19.

CDR3 residues: CASSSGPGYGTNEKLFF. CDR3 coding DNA: TGTGCCAGTAGTTCCGGACCGGGATATGGGACTAATGAAAAACTGTTTTTT. The V and J genes are TRBV19 and TRBJ1-4, with D unclear. CDR1 and CDR2 from the germline V gene are LNHDA and SQIVND (reference sequence). V lost 5 bases to trimming and J lost 2 bases, with 18 bases between them. This CDR3 spans 17 amino acids.

This chain links TRBV5-1 with TRBJ2-7, with D perhaps TRBD2 (7 bases). CDR1 is SGHRS and CDR2 is YFSETQ in the germline V gene. V was cut by 2 bases and J by 1 base, with 13 bases left in between. CDR3 length: 15 residues. The CDR3 region has the DNA TGCGCCAGCAGCTTAGGGGGGGGCCGATCCTACGAGCAGTACTTC. This encodes CASSLGGGRSYEQYF.

This clone is judged medium-sized. This chain links TRBV4-3 with TRBJ2-1; the match to TRBD2 covers 8 bases. The CDR3 loop spans 14 amino acids. V shed 4 bases and J 10 bases; nucleotides not matched to a gene: 9. CDR1 and CDR2 (germline): LGHNA, YSLEER. CDR3 protein: CASSPVGIAGEQFF. The CDR3 DNA follows: TGCGCCAGCAGCCCGGTGGGGATAGCGGGGGAGCAGTTCTTC.

This chain joins TRBV19 and TRBJ1-4; a weak D match, TRBD1 (5 bases). This CDR3 region has 13 residues. Trimming stripped 9 bases from V and 4 bases from J, with 12 bases between. Germline V gene lookup returns CDR1 LNHDA and CDR2 SQIVND (reference sequence). CDR3 loop: CASQRQINEKLFF. CDR3 in DNA: TGTGCCAGCCAAAGACAGATTAATGAAAAACTGTTTTTT.

The chain joins TRBV19 to TRBJ2-4; perhaps TRBD2 as D (6 bases). The ends were cut back, 0 bases at V and 1 base at J, with 13 bases in the middle. Germline CDR1 LNHDA, CDR2 SQIVND (reference sequence). This CDR3 has 17 residues. The CDR3: CASSIDRRREAKNIQYF. CDR3 nucleotides: TGTGCCAGTAGTATAGATCGAAGACGGGAGGCCAAAAACATTCAGTACTTC.

The chain combines TRBV5-5 with TRBJ2-1; tentatively, D is TRBD2 (6 bases). V was trimmed by 3 bases and J by 8 bases, leaving 18 bases between them. CDR1 is SGHKS, CDR2 YYEKEE, per germline (reference sequence). The CDR3 is 15 amino acids. Here the CDR3 reads CASSYPGLAAHEQFF. The DNA for the CDR3 is TGTGCCAGCAGCTACCCGGGGTTAGCGGCGCATGAGCAGTTCTTC.

The table lists this clone with a count of one. The J gene is TRBJ2-7, the V gene TRBV4-3; 7 bases agree with TRBD1. Trimming at V came to 0 bases and at J to 6 bases, leaving 8 bases not matched to a gene. The CDR3 runs 15 residues. The germline V gene has CDR1 LGHNA and CDR2 YSLEER. CDR3 in amino acids: CASSQERDSLGEQYF. CDR3 DNA: TGCGCCAGCAGCCAAGAACGGGACAGTCTCGGCGAGCAGTACTTC.

The V call is TRBV3-1 (or the pseudogene TRBV3-2), the J call TRBJ1-2, with D possibly being TRBD1 (5 bases). Germline CDR1 reads LGHDT; CDR2 reads YNNKEL (reference sequence). V was cut by 4 bases and J by 4 bases, with 10 bases left in between. CDR3 size: 13 residues. The CDR3 is CASSPDSGYGYTF. CDR3 in DNA: TGTGCCAGCAGCCCCGACAGTGGCTATGGCTACACCTTC.

The chain combines TRBV5-1 with TRBJ2-5; 9 nucleotides line up with TRBD2. CDR3 length: 16 residues. J lost 8 bases, V lost 4 bases, and 15 bases had no gene match. Germline V gene data show CDR1 as SGHRS and CDR2 as YFSETQ. In DNA form, the CDR3 reads TGCGCCAGCAGCCGTGTGGAACTAGCGGGTGGTATAACCCAGTACTTC. Protein product: CASSRVELAGGITQYF. Drawing the rest from reference TRBV5-1 and TRBJ2-5, the complete variable domain is KAGVTQTPRYLIKTRGQQVTLSCSPISGHRSVSWYQQTPGQGLQFLFEYFSETQRNKGNFPGRFSGRQFSNSRSEMNVSTLELGDSALYLCASSRVELAGGITQYFGPGTRLLVL.

The chain combines TRBV15 with TRBJ1-1; 9 bases are shared with TRBD1. The CDR3 runs to 14 residues. CDR1 is LNHNV and CDR2 is YYDKDF in the germline V gene (reference sequence). Trimming cost V 1 base and J 5 bases; bases outside gene matches: 2. As DNA, the CDR3 is TGTGCCACCAGCAGAGGACAGGGGGGGACTGAAGCTTTCTTT. The encoded protein is CATSRGQGGTEAFF.